The 32 T cell receptor beta chains presented below share a single source sample, sequenced in a study of cytomegalovirus exposure and HLA in healthy donors. The primer mix had 60 Vbeta and 13 Jbeta primers. Produced via immunoSEQ multiplex PCR; TCRdb's table is partial and in-frame only. The repertoire holds some 150,000 clones, with approximately 80% as singletons. The sequencing sample was made of PBMCs. These receptors originate from a male donor in good health and CMV-seronegative.

As for this clone: The same CDR3 is also encoded by other DNA sequences in this sample. The chain combines TRBV6-1 with TRBJ2-7; TRBD1 matches 7 bases. The junction had 3 bases not matched to a gene; V was cut back by 5 bases and J by 2 bases. The CDR3 spans 13 residues. Germline V gives CDR1 MNHNS, CDR2 SASEGT. The CDR3 region has the DNA TGTGCCAGCAGTAAGACAGGGACCTACGAGCAGTACTTC. It encodes CASSKTGTYEQYF.

The chain recombines TRBV18 with TRBJ2-3; D is possibly TRBD2 (6 bases). The CDR3 totals 16 residues. The V end lost 3 bases, the J end lost 6 bases, and 19 bases lay between the germline ends. Germline lookup yields CDR1 KGHSH and CDR2 LQKENI. CDR3 DNA sequence: TGTGCCAGCTCACCGGCCCTCGGGAGCCGGGGGGATACGCAGTATTTT. Its translation is CASSPALGSRGDTQYF.

This clone was counted between two and nine times. The chain uses TRBV4-1 and TRBJ2-4; D is possibly TRBD2 (6 bases). The V end was cut by 4 bases, the J end by 0 bases, with 19 bases between. The CDR3 is 18 amino acids. CDR1 and CDR2 (germline): MGHRA, YSYEKL. CDR3 amino acids: CASSLLSPSAGAKNIQYF. The CDR3, as DNA: TGCGCCAGCAGCCTCCTAAGTCCTAGCGCCGGAGCCAAAAACATTCAGTACTTC.

J is TRBJ2-2 and V is TRBV6-5; D is perhaps TRBD2 (6 bases). Germline CDR1 is MNHEY and CDR2 is SVGAGI. This CDR3 has 13 residues. Trimming removed 1 base at V and 7 bases at J, with 7 bases between. For the CDR3, the DNA is TGTGCCAGCAGTTACTGGGGGGTCGGGGAGCTGTTTTTT. Translated: CASSYWGVGELFF.

The CDR3 DNA reads TGCGCCAGCAGCCAAGTTCTCGGGGGGGAGACCCAGTACTTC. Its protein product is CASSQVLGGETQYF. The chain joins TRBV4-3 to TRBJ2-5; 7 bases line up with TRBD2. Germline-derived CDR1 and CDR2 are LGHNA and YSLEER. V lost 1 base, J lost 5 bases, and 4 bases stayed unmatched. The CDR3 is made up of 14 amino acids.

This clone appeared once. The chain has TRBV7-9 and TRBJ2-1; 12 bases match TRBD2. Germline V gene data show CDR1 as SEHNR and CDR2 as FQNEAQ (reference sequence). With V trimmed by 11 bases and J by 9 bases, 8 bases remained unmatched. This CDR3 region has 13 residues. CDR3: CAGGLAGSIEQFF. CDR3 in DNA: TGTGCCGGAGGACTAGCGGGGTCTATTGAGCAGTTCTTC.

This sequence joins TRBV11-2 and TRBJ1-1, with TRBD1 as a possible D gene (5 bases). CDR3 length: 14 amino acids. The V gene's germline CDR1 is SGHAT and CDR2 FQNNGV. The V end was cut by 5 bases, the J end by 0 bases, with 10 bases between. The CDR3, as DNA: TGTGCCAGCAGCGGCAGGGTGTTGAACACTGAAGCTTTCTTT. Translating it yields CASSGRVLNTEAFF.

The chain combines TRBV25-1 with TRBJ2-7; TRBD1 matches at 7 bases. The V segment lost 3 bases and the J segment 0 bases; nucleotides outside the gene matches: 2. CDR3 size: 14 residues. Germline CDR1 and CDR2: MGHDK and SYGVNS. The CDR3 spells CASSEGQSSYEQYF. Written as DNA, the CDR3 is TGTGCCAGCAGTGAGGGACAGAGCTCCTACGAGCAGTACTTC.

Only one count was recorded for this clone. Different DNA sequences within this sample yield the same CDR3. This sequence joins TRBV19 and TRBJ2-7, with 8 bases that match TRBD2. Germline V lookup: CDR1 LNHDA, CDR2 SQIVND (reference sequence). The CDR3 spans 14 residues. With 3 bases clipped from V and 3 bases from J, the junction kept 4 bases outside the gene matches. The CDR3 is CASSIGTSGYEQYF. CDR3 sequence (DNA): TGTGCCAGTAGTATTGGGACTAGTGGCTACGAGCAGTACTTC.

The rearrangement joins TRBV15 to TRBJ2-1, with TRBD1 matching over 7 bases. CDR3 length: 16 residues. The V gene's germline CDR1 is LNHNV and CDR2 YYDKDF (reference sequence). V gave up 2 bases and J gave up 4 bases; unmatched junction bases: 8. The CDR3 region has the DNA TGTGCCACCAGCAGACTTACAGGGGTCGGGTACAATGAGCAGTTCTTC. Translation: CATSRLTGVGYNEQFF. Supplemented by reference TRBV15 and TRBJ2-1, the full variable domain reads DAMVIQNPRYQVTQFGKPVTLSCSQTLNHNVMYWYQQKSSQAPKLLFHYYDKDFNNEADTPDNFQSRRPNTSFCFLDIRSPGLGDTAMYLCATSRLTGVGYNEQFFGPGTRLTVL.

The chain couples TRBV5-1 to TRBJ1-1, with a possible D match to TRBD1 (5 bases). Trimming cost V 0 bases and J 5 bases, with 14 bases left between them. Germline CDR1 reads SGHRS; CDR2 reads YFSETQ. CDR3 length equals 15 residues. CDR3 DNA: TGCGCCAGCAGCTTGGTTTCTGTTCGGGGGACTGAAGCTTTCTTT. This encodes CASSLVSVRGTEAFF.

The genes are TRBV5-1 and TRBJ2-1; D is ambiguous. Germline V gene lookup returns CDR1 SGHRS and CDR2 YFSETQ. The V end was cut by 1 base, the J end by 5 bases, with 4 bases between. CDR3 length: 12 residues. For the CDR3, the DNA is TGCGCCAGCAGCTTGCGAGACAATGAGCAGTTCTTC. As protein: CASSLRDNEQFF.

This clone has a handful of counts. J is TRBJ2-3 and V is TRBV21-1; TRBD1 is the table's D call, not checked against the DNA. TRBV21-1 is shown as a pseudogene. The length of the CDR3 is 14 residues. CDR3 sequence reads: CASSKQGSTDTQYF. For the CDR3, the DNA is TGTGCCAGCAGCAAACAGGGGTCCACAGATACGCAGTATTTT.

This sequence joins TRBV10-1 and TRBJ2-1; D is unresolved. Germline V gene sequence: CDR1 WNHNN, CDR2 SYGVQD (reference sequence). Trimming cost V 0 bases and J 5 bases, with 2 bases left between them. The CDR3 covers 12 residues. This CDR3 is CASSESNNEQFF. DNA of the CDR3: TGCGCCAGCAGTGAGTCCAACAATGAGCAGTTCTTC.

The V gene is TRBV5-1, the J gene TRBJ2-7; 7 nucleotides agree with TRBD1. The CDR3 contains 16 residues. CDR1 and CDR2 from the germline V gene are SGHRS and YFSETQ. Trimming cost V 4 bases and J 1 base; bases outside gene matches: 11. The CDR3 DNA reads as TGCGCCAGCAGCAACCGGACAGGAATCGGGTCCTACGAGCAGTACTTC. This translates into CASSNRTGIGSYEQYF.

This clone was seen more than once but under ten times. The chain uses TRBV5-1 and TRBJ2-7, with D maybe TRBD2 (6 bases). Between the trimmed V and J ends, which lost 2 bases and 2 bases, there was a span of 8 bases. The germline gives CDR1 SGHRS, CDR2 YFSETQ. CDR3 size: 13 residues. The CDR3 sequence: CASSFGSTYEQYF. The CDR3, as DNA: TGCGCCAGCAGCTTCGGGAGTACCTACGAGCAGTACTTC.

This sequence joins TRBV5-5 and TRBJ2-1; 8 bases fit TRBD1. Losses at the gene ends were 6 bases for V and 6 bases for J; bases not matched to a gene: 14. This CDR3 has 16 amino acids. Germline V CDR1 and CDR2: SGHKS, YYEKEE (reference sequence). This chain's CDR3 is CASNQGRQGIGNEQFF. The CDR3 nucleotides are TGTGCCAGCAACCAGGGGAGACAGGGGATTGGCAATGAGCAGTTCTTC.

The V and J genes are TRBV30 and TRBJ2-5; TRBD2 matches 8 bases. This CDR3 contains 13 residues. CDR1 GTSNPN and CDR2 SVGIG come from the germline V gene (reference sequence). The V and J ends lost 2 bases and 4 bases, in that order; junction bases with no gene match: 3. This CDR3 reads CAWSSGSGETQYF. For the CDR3, the DNA is TGTGCCTGGAGTAGCGGGAGTGGAGAGACCCAGTACTTC.

V and J are TRBV30 and TRBJ1-5, with TRBD1 matching over 9 bases. This CDR3 has 15 residues. With 5 bases clipped from V and 6 bases from J, the junction kept 11 bases outside the gene matches. Germline CDR1 and CDR2: GTSNPN and SVGIG (reference sequence). The CDR3 spells CAWSGGTGWGQPQHF. CDR3 sequence (DNA): TGTGCCTGGTCGGGCGGGACAGGGTGGGGTCAGCCCCAGCATTTT.

The chain combines TRBV6-6 with TRBJ1-1; D gene unclear. Germline V gene sequence: CDR1 MNHNY, CDR2 SVGAGI (reference sequence). The CDR3 is made up of 13 amino acids. V gave up 2 bases and J gave up 0 bases, with 4 bases separating them. CDR3 bases: TGTGCCAGCAGTTACGAGTTGAACACTGAAGCTTTCTTT. Its protein is CASSYELNTEAFF.

This clone occurred once. The chain recombines TRBV2 with TRBJ1-5; D uncertain. The V gene lost 3 bases and the J gene lost 6 bases, with 12 bases spanning the gap. The CDR3 consists of 14 residues. Germline-derived CDR1 and CDR2 are SNHLY and FYNNEI. CDR3 sequence: CASSESPVPQPQHF. The DNA for the CDR3 is TGTGCCAGCAGTGAGTCCCCCGTCCCTCAGCCCCAGCATTTT.

A few counts support this clone. Other DNA sequences in the sample encode the same CDR3. The chain carries TRBV7-9 and TRBJ1-6; TRBD1 matches at 7 bases. V lost 1 base, J lost 8 bases, and 2 bases stayed unmatched. There are 14 residues in the CDR3. Germline V gives CDR1 SEHNR, CDR2 FQNEAQ (reference sequence). CDR3: CASSLGQGDSPLHF. As DNA, the CDR3 is TGTGCCAGCAGCTTAGGACAGGGAGATTCACCCCTCCACTTT.

This clone was recorded once. This CDR3 is also generated by other DNA sequences in the sample. This chain joins TRBV10-3 and TRBJ2-1; 9 bases are shared with TRBD2. After removal of 6 bases from V and 7 bases from J, the junction contained 10 bases not matched to a gene. The CDR3 is 15 amino acids. Per the germline V gene, CDR1 is ENHRY and CDR2 is SYGVKD. CDR3 residues: CAIRAGTSPWNEQFF. CDR3 bases: TGTGCCATCAGGGCCGGGACTAGCCCATGGAATGAGCAGTTCTTC.

This clone was seen a single time. The chain joins TRBV19 to TRBJ1-5, with D perhaps matching TRBD1 (6 bases). Trimming stripped 2 bases from V and 7 bases from J, with 18 bases between. Germline CDR1 reads LNHDA; CDR2 reads SQIVND (reference sequence). The CDR3 length is 16 residues. This CDR3 is CASSISDAVTGQPQHF. The CDR3, as DNA: TGTGCCAGTAGTATAAGCGACGCCGTTACAGGGCAGCCCCAGCATTTT.

The V and J genes are TRBV10-2 and TRBJ2-3; D possibly corresponds to TRBD1 (6 bases). Trimming shortened V by 9 bases and J by 0 bases, and 13 bases separated the two germline ends. The CDR3 consists of 14 residues. CDR1 and CDR2 (germline): WSHSY, SAAADI. The CDR3 DNA follows: TGCGCCAGTAACCCAGGGGCTAGCACAGATACGCAGTATTTT. It codes for CASNPGASTDTQYF.

This rearrangement joins TRBV30 to TRBJ2-1, with TRBD2 as a possible D gene (5 bases). Germline V gene lookup returns CDR1 GTSNPN and CDR2 SVGIG (reference sequence). The CDR3 is 13 residues long. V was pared by 4 bases and J by 7 bases, with 14 bases between. The CDR3 reads CAWTRDSGNEQFF. CDR3 sequence (DNA): TGTGCCTGGACGAGGGATAGTGGGAATGAGCAGTTCTTC. The full variable domain, with the rest looked up from reference TRBV30 and TRBJ2-1, is SQTIHQWPATLVQPVGSPLSLECTVEGTSNPNLYWYRQAAGRGLQLLFYSVGIGQISSEVPQNLSASRPQDRQFILSSKKLLLSDSGFYLCAWTRDSGNEQFFGPGTRLTVL.

This sequence joins TRBV19 and TRBJ1-4; no firm D call. The germline V gene encodes CDR1 LNHDA and CDR2 SQIVND (reference sequence). Trimming left V 6 bases short and J 0 bases short, with 8 bases between. CDR3 length equals 14 residues. The CDR3 loop reads CASSLLTTNEKLFF. The CDR3 DNA reads TGTGCCAGTAGCTTACTCACAACTAATGAAAAACTGTTTTTT.

The chain uses TRBV23-1 and TRBJ1-6; 8 positions match TRBD1. TRBV23-1 is an ORF; its function is uncertain. This CDR3 has 16 amino acids. J gave up 11 bases and V 7 bases, and 16 bases lay outside the gene matches. This CDR3 reads CASKKRRTGKRTPLHF. The DNA for the CDR3 is TGCGCCAGCAAAAAAAGACGGACAGGGAAAAGGACACCCCTCCACTTT.

Only a few counts were recorded for this clone. J is TRBJ2-7 and V is TRBV4-1; TRBD2 aligns across 11 bases. Germline V gene sequence: CDR1 MGHRA, CDR2 YSYEKL. With 3 bases clipped from V and 2 bases from J, the junction kept 6 bases outside the gene matches. The CDR3 consists of 16 residues. The CDR3 here is CASSHGSTSGAYEQYF. The CDR3 region has the DNA TGCGCCAGCAGCCATGGGTCGACTAGCGGGGCCTACGAGCAGTACTTC.

The chain recombines TRBV6-1 with TRBJ1-2; D is unclear. This CDR3 has 12 residues. V shed 1 base and J shed 8 bases, with 8 bases lying between them. The germline CDR1 and CDR2 sequences are MNHNS and SASEGT. The CDR3 sequence: CASSEVGSGYTF. CDR3 nucleotide sequence: TGTGCCAGCAGTGAAGTGGGGAGCGGCTACACCTTC.

The chain carries TRBV29-1 and TRBJ1-1; D unclear. V lost 4 bases and J 5 bases, leaving 5 bases between the germline ends. The CDR3 loop spans 10 amino acids. Germline CDR1 and CDR2: SQVTM and ANQGSEA. CDR3 DNA: TGCAGCGTTGTGGAGACTGAAGCTTTCTTT. Encoded protein: CSVVETEAFF. Complete variable domain (other parts from reference TRBV29-1 and TRBJ1-1): SAVISQKPSRDICQRGTSLTIQCQVDSQVTMMFWYRQQPGQSLTLIATANQGSEATYESGFVIDKFPISRPNLTFSTLTVSNMSPEDSSIYLCSVVETEAFFGQGTRLTVV.

In the case of this clone: In the same sample, other DNA sequences code for this CDR3. The chain joins TRBV28 to TRBJ2-6, with TRBD1 as a possible D gene (5 bases). The germline CDR1 and CDR2 sequences are MDHEN and SYDVKM. The ends were cut back, 2 bases at V and 0 bases at J, with 5 bases in the middle. This CDR3 is 15 amino acids long. CDR3 loop: CASSLRGSGANVLTF. DNA for the CDR3: TGTGCCAGCAGTTTAAGGGGCTCTGGGGCCAACGTCCTGACTTTC. Drawing the rest from reference TRBV28 and TRBJ2-6, the complete variable domain is DVKVTQSSRYLVKRTGEKVFLECVQDMDHENMFWYRQDPGLGLRLIYFSYDVKMKEKGDIPEGYSVSREKKERFSLILESASTNQTSMYLCASSLRGSGANVLTFGAGSRLTVL.